The 24 T cell receptor beta chains below all came from one sample that was sequenced in a study of T cell repertoires in cytomegalovirus infection. In TCRdb, the reads were re-called with MiXCR into one record per CDR3 protein. The table records hundreds of thousands of distinct CDR3 sequences, roughly a tenth of them present only once. Input material: PBMCs. These receptors came from a human donor in good health (CMV status not recorded). Some clones in this sample may be carry-over from other donors' samples.

This clonotype came up many times. The V call is TRBV7-6, the J call TRBJ1-6; no firm D call. The CDR3 totals 14 residues. Germline V gives CDR1 SGHVS, CDR2 FNYEAQ. With 0 bases removed from V and 7 bases from J, the gap between germline ends came to 7 bases. The CDR3 DNA sequence: TGTGCCAGCAGCTTAGCAGGGAACAATTCACCCCTCCACTTT. Amino acid sequence: CASSLAGNNSPLHF. The full variable domain, completed using reference TRBV7-6 and TRBJ1-6, is GAGVSQSPRYKVTKRGQDVALRCDPISGHVSLYWYRQALGQGPEFLTYFNYEAQQDKSGLPNDRFSAERPEGSISTLTIQRTEQRDSAMYRCASSLAGNNSPLHFGNGTRLTVT.

The chain is built from TRBV20-1 and TRBJ1-1, with unresolved D. CDR3 length: 13 residues. Germline V CDR1 and CDR2: DFQATT, SNEGSKA (reference sequence). The germline V and J ends were trimmed by 0 bases and 4 bases, with 9 bases remaining between them. For the CDR3, the DNA is TGCAGTGCTAGAGATACGAGAAGCACTGAAGCTTTCTTT. This codes for CSARDTRSTEAFF.

In its sample, this clonotype was seen many times. This rearrangement joins TRBV4-3 to TRBJ1-1; a possible D gene is TRBD1 (6 bases). Trimming pared 3 bases from V and 7 bases from J, leaving 12 bases between. Per the germline V gene, CDR1 is LGHNA and CDR2 is YSLEER. CDR3 length: 13 residues. The CDR3 DNA follows: TGCGCCAGCAGCCAGCCAGGGGCCATTGAAGCTTTCTTT. Its protein is CASSQPGAIEAFF.

In its sample, this clonotype was seen a few times. This rearrangement joins TRBV28 to TRBJ2-6; no definite D call. Germline V lookup: CDR1 MDHEN, CDR2 SYDVKM. Between the trimmed V and J ends, which lost 6 bases and 1 base, there was a span of 7 bases. The CDR3 is 14 amino acids. The CDR3 here is CASSRQSGANVLTF. CDR3 in DNA: TGTGCCAGCAGCCGACAATCTGGGGCCAACGTCCTGACTTTC. Together with reference TRBV28 and TRBJ2-6, the CDR3 gives the full variable domain: DVKVTQSSRYLVKRTGEKVFLECVQDMDHENMFWYRQDPGLGLRLIYFSYDVKMKEKGDIPEGYSVSREKKERFSLILESASTNQTSMYLCASSRQSGANVLTFGAGSRLTVL.

The sample holds many counts of this clonotype. The rearrangement joins TRBV12-3 or TRBV12-4 to TRBJ2-5, with D unresolved. The V end lost 6 bases, the J end lost 3 bases, and 8 bases lay between the germline ends. This CDR3 spans 12 amino acids. The CDR3 sequence: CASSLTEETQYF. The CDR3, as DNA: TGTGCCAGCAGCCTAACTGAAGAGACCCAGTACTTC.

The chain couples TRBV3-1 to TRBJ2-1; D not certain. Trimming removed 6 bases from V and 4 bases from J, with 10 bases in between. The CDR3 loop spans 13 amino acids. CDR1 LGHDT and CDR2 YNNKEL come from the germline V gene (reference sequence). CDR3 sequence (DNA): TGTGCCAGCAGATACAGTGAGTACAATGAGCAGTTCTTC. It encodes CASRYSEYNEQFF.

This clonotype was seen repeatedly, ten times or more. This chain uses TRBV12-3 or TRBV12-4 with TRBJ2-7; no reliable D call. Trimming shortened V by 3 bases and J by 3 bases, and 15 bases separated the two germline ends. There are 15 residues in the CDR3. CDR3 protein: CASSFPTPALYEQYF. As DNA, the CDR3 is TGTGCCAGCAGTTTCCCCACCCCGGCCCTCTACGAGCAGTACTTC.

The gene calls are TRBV6-2 or TRBV6-3 and TRBJ2-2; 9 bases align to TRBD1. V lost 6 bases and J lost 4; bases outside the gene matches: 9. The CDR3 extends over 16 amino acids. The germline V gene encodes CDR1 MNHEY and CDR2 SVGEGT. The DNA for the CDR3 is TGTGCCAGCAGCCGAACAGGGGGCCCGAGCACCGGGGAGCTGTTTTTT. Translation gives CASSRTGGPSTGELFF.

This clonotype showed up many times. This chain uses TRBV28 with TRBJ2-2, with TRBD2 matching 14 bases. With 4 bases clipped from V and 5 bases from J, the junction kept 12 bases outside the gene matches. This CDR3 is 19 amino acids long. Germline CDR1 reads MDHEN; CDR2 reads SYDVKM. The CDR3 region is CASSSSRTSGGPGTGELFF. CDR3 nucleotide sequence: TGTGCCAGCAGTTCTTCAAGGACTAGCGGGGGGCCAGGGACCGGGGAGCTGTTTTTT.

This sequence joins TRBV2 and TRBJ2-1, with no clear D. The CDR3 extends over 13 amino acids. Trimming pared 6 bases from V and 5 bases from J, leaving 11 bases between. CDR1 is SNHLY, CDR2 FYNNEI, per germline. As DNA, the CDR3 is TGTGCCAGCAGCAAAGCCGGGCACAATGAGCAGTTCTTC. Translation gives CASSKAGHNEQFF.

This clonotype turned up a few times. The genes are TRBV12-3 or TRBV12-4 and TRBJ1-5; possible D gene TRBD1, 5 bases. This CDR3 contains 13 residues. The V end was cut by 8 bases, the J end by 4 bases, with 12 bases between. The DNA of the CDR3 is TGTGCCAGCCGATTGACAGAGAATCAGCCCCAGCATTTT. It yields the protein CASRLTENQPQHF.

Many counts were recorded for this clonotype. V and J are TRBV7-2 and TRBJ2-1; a weak D match, TRBD2 (6 bases). The V gene's germline CDR1 is SGHTA and CDR2 FQGNSA. The V and J ends lost 9 bases and 2 bases respectively, with 11 bases between them. This CDR3 contains 13 residues. The DNA for the CDR3 is TGTGCCAGTGGCGGGGCGACCTACAATGAGCAGTTCTTC. It codes for CASGGATYNEQFF.

The sample holds one count of this clonotype. This may be a read error: a much more frequent sequence differs by one nucleotide. The V gene is TRBV5-1, the J gene TRBJ2-1; D is tentatively TRBD1 or TRBD2 (6 bases each). V was clipped by 2 bases and J by 2 bases, with 11 bases between them. Per germline, CDR1 SGHRS and CDR2 YFSETQ. CDR3 length: 15 amino acids. CDR3 sequence reads: CASSFRGLPYNEQFF. CDR3 bases: TGCGCCAGCAGCTTCCGGGGGCTCCCCTACAATGAGCAGTTCTTC.

At least ten counts were recorded for this clonotype. The chain joins TRBV7-4 to TRBJ1-4; D is ambiguous. Germline CDR1 SGHVT, CDR2 SQSDAQ. The CDR3 sequence is 16 residues long. V was trimmed by 5 bases and J by 5 bases, leaving 18 bases between them. In DNA form, the CDR3 reads TGTGCCAGCAGCGGACCCAGAAGGGAAAAAAATGAAAAACTGTTTTTT. Protein: CASSGPRREKNEKLFF. Full variable domain (outside the CDR3, taken from reference TRBV7-4 and TRBJ1-4): GAGVSQSPRYKVAKRGRDVALRCDSISGHVTLYWYRQTLGQGSEVLTYSQSDAQRDKSGRPSGRFSAERPERSVSTLKIQRTEQGDSAVYLCASSGPRREKNEKLFFGSGTQLSVL.

This clonotype has at least ten counts. The chain joins TRBV29-1 to TRBJ1-1; TRBD1 might be the D (5 bases). This CDR3 has 12 residues. Germline V gene data show CDR1 as SQVTM and CDR2 as ANQGSEA. Trimming pared 5 bases from V and 0 bases from J, leaving 7 bases between. In DNA, the CDR3 is TGCAGCGTTCAGGGAATGAACACTGAAGCTTTCTTT. This encodes CSVQGMNTEAFF.

In this sample, this clonotype turned up many times. The chain recombines TRBV29-1 with TRBJ1-4, with TRBD1 identical over 8 bases. V trimming: 4 bases; J trimming: 8 bases; junction bases outside the gene matches: 3. This CDR3 region has 12 residues. From germline, CDR1 is SQVTM and CDR2 ANQGSEA. CDR3 protein: CSVGRQGEKLFF. The CDR3 DNA is TGCAGCGTTGGGCGACAGGGGGAAAAACTGTTTTTT. Full variable domain (remainder filled in from reference TRBV29-1 and TRBJ1-4): SAVISQKPSRDICQRGTSLTIQCQVDSQVTMMFWYRQQPGQSLTLIATANQGSEATYESGFVIDKFPISRPNLTFSTLTVSNMSPEDSSIYLCSVGRQGEKLFFGSGTQLSVL.

This clonotype was found many times. V gene TRBV6-2 or TRBV6-3 combines with J gene TRBJ2-2, with 11 bases aligning to TRBD2. The V segment lost 10 bases and the J segment 3 bases; nucleotides outside the gene matches: 4. CDR1 MNHEY and CDR2 SVGEGT come from the germline V gene. The CDR3 sequence is 14 residues long. The CDR3 loop reads CATRLAGHTGELFF. CDR3 nucleotide sequence: TGTGCCACTCGACTAGCGGGGCACACCGGGGAGCTGTTTTTT.

The table lists this clonotype with a few counts. The CDR3 coding sequence is TGTGCCAGCAGCCGAGCCACTTCTAGCGGGGGCGACAATGAGCAGTTCTTC. Encoded protein: CASSRATSSGGDNEQFF. The rearrangement joins TRBV7-2 to TRBJ2-1; TRBD2 matches at 10 bases. CDR3 length: 17 amino acids. Germline-derived CDR1 and CDR2 are SGHTA and FQGNSA. With V trimmed by 5 bases and J by 5 bases, 12 bases remained unmatched.

The rearrangement uses TRBV6-5 and TRBJ1-1; D not resolved. This CDR3 contains 14 residues. With 2 bases removed from V and 1 base from J, the gap between germline ends came to 8 bases. Germline V gives CDR1 MNHEY, CDR2 SVGAGI. This CDR3 reads CASSYHSGNTEAFF. The DNA of the CDR3 is TGTGCCAGCAGTTACCACTCAGGGAACACTGAAGCTTTCTTT.

This clonotype occurred many times. This chain uses TRBV7-2 with TRBJ2-5, with D maybe TRBD2 (6 bases). Trimming cost V 1 base and J 5 bases, with 14 bases left between them. Germline V CDR1 and CDR2: SGHTA, FQGNSA. CDR3 size: 15 residues. The CDR3 sequence: CASSLVPGRGETQYF. The CDR3 nucleotides read TGTGCCAGCAGCTTAGTTCCGGGACGGGGGGAGACCCAGTACTTC.

There are many counts of this clonotype. This chain uses TRBV20-1 with TRBJ2-3; 9 bases align to TRBD2. Trimming cost V 6 bases and J 0 bases; bases outside gene matches: 4. CDR3 length: 14 amino acids. Per the germline V gene, CDR1 is DFQATT and CDR2 is SNEGSKA (reference sequence). CDR3 sequence (DNA): TGCAGTGCGACTAGCGGAGGGAGCACAGATACGCAGTATTTT. Protein sequence: CSATSGGSTDTQYF.

This clonotype occurred many times. CDR3 loop: CASSPGPYNEQFF. DNA for the CDR3: TGTGCCAGCAGCCCCGGACCCTACAATGAGCAGTTCTTC. V usage is TRBV7-6 and J usage is TRBJ2-1, with D hard to call. CDR1 is SGHVS, CDR2 FNYEAQ, per germline. The CDR3 length is 13 residues. V shed 5 bases and J shed 2 bases, with 7 bases lying between them.

This clonotype was recorded many times. The chain is built from TRBV6-5 and TRBJ2-3; 8 positions agree with TRBD2. Trimming at V came to 2 bases and at J to 5 bases, leaving 9 bases not matched to a gene. The CDR3 covers 16 residues. The V gene's germline CDR1 is MNHEY and CDR2 SVGAGI. The CDR3 region has the DNA TGTGCCAGCAGTTACATTGGAACTAGCGGACTAGATACGCAGTATTTT. Protein sequence: CASSYIGTSGLDTQYF.

This clonotype was counted ten times or more. CDR3 DNA sequence: TGTGCCAGCAGTTCTCCTTTGGGTGCAGTACCCAGTGGGCATGAGCAGTTCTTC. Translated, it gives CASSSPLGAVPSGHEQFF. The rearrangement links TRBV28 to TRBJ2-1; D not certain. V was pared by 4 bases and J by 8 bases, with 27 bases between. Germline V gene data show CDR1 as MDHEN and CDR2 as SYDVKM. CDR3 length: 18 amino acids.